The clone carrying this T cell receptor (beta chain) was detected only a few times. Its antigen is not known. The sequenced fragment ends 3 residues before the CDR3 boundary, so the rest is inferred from the germline J gene. The CDR3 has 17 amino acids. The trim removed 0 bases at V and 6 bases at J, leaving 13 bases unmatched. The data stem from a study of T cell clonality in common variable immunodeficiency. Whole-study results and caveats: In common variable immunodeficiency, TCR beta chains reportedly carried fewer deletions and N-nucleotide insertions. CVID subjects had higher TCRbeta clonality than healthy controls, most marked in about a third.

The assay was immunoSEQ multiplex PCR, and TCRdb's table has in-frame clones only and misses some. Singletons are absent from the sample, which has around 15,000 clones. This TCR was recovered from a human donor with common variable immunodeficiency. V gene TRBV23-1 combines with J gene TRBJ1-1, with TRBD1 matching 7 bases. TRBV23-1 is given ORF status, its function remaining uncertain. Sequenced: peripheral blood mononuclear cells. CDR3 DNA (partial): TGCGCCAGCAGTCAATCAGGGGACAGACCAGAGCATCCTGAA. Amino acids: CASSQSGDRPEHPE. The complete CDR3 protein is CASSQSGDRPEHPEAFF.